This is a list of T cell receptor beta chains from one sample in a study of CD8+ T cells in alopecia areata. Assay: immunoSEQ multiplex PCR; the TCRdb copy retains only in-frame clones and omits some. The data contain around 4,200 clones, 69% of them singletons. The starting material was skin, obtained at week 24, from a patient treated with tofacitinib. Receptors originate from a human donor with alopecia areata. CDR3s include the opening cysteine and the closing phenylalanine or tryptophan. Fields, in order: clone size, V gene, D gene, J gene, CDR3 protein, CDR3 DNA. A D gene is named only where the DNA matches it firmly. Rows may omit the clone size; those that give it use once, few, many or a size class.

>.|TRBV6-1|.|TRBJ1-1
CASSEGWVMNTEAFF
TGTGCCAGCAGTGAAGGTTGGGTTATGAACACTGAAGCTTTCTTT
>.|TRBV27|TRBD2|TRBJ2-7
CASRSGGRLAGLQTSYEQYF
TGTGCCAGCAGATCAGGGGGGAGACTAGCGGGATTACAAACCTCCTACGAGCAGTACTTC
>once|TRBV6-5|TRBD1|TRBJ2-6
CASKGQAPGANVLTF
TGTGCCAGCAAAGGACAGGCCCCCGGGGCCAACGTCCTGACTTTC
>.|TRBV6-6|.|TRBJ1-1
CASSSHVPGTEAFF
TGTGCCAGCAGTTCCCATGTTCCGGGCACTGAAGCTTTCTTT
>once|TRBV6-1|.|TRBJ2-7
CASSEAKGALSYEQYF
TGTGCCAGCAGTGAAGCCAAGGGCGCCCTTTCCTACGAGCAGTACTTC
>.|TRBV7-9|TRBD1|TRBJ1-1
CASSHQGARTEAFF
TGTGCCAGCAGCCATCAGGGGGCGAGGACTGAAGCTTTCTTT
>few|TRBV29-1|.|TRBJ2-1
CSVDPSSNEQFF
TGCAGCGTTGATCCCTCCTCGAATGAGCAGTTCTTC
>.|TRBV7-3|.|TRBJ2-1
CASSLTRSSYNEQFF
TGTGCCAGCAGCTTAACGCGGAGCTCCTACAATGAGCAGTTCTTC
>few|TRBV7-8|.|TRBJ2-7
CASSLSGPYEQYF
TGTGCCAGCAGCTTATCAGGGCCCTACGAGCAGTACTTC
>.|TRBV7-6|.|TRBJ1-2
CASSPLRGRLNYGYTF
TGTGCCAGCAGCCCATTACGGGGCCGCCTTAACTATGGCTACACCTTC
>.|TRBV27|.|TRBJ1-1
CASSLGGLNTEAFF
TGTGCCAGCAGTTTGGGGGGATTGAACACTGAAGCTTTCTTT
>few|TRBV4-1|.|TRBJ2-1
CASSQLDIVAHGEQFF
TGCGCCAGCAGCCAATTAGACATAGTGGCCCACGGTGAGCAGTTCTTC
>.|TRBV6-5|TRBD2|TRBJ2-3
CASTGGLAGTDTQYF
TGTGCCAGCACCGGCGGACTAGCGGGCACAGATACGCAGTATTTT
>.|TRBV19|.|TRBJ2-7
CAGSASGRGTYEQYF
TGTGCCGGTAGTGCCTCGGGACGGGGCACCTACGAGCAGTACTTC
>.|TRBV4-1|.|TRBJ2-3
CASSQGVTSMDTQYF
TGCGCCAGCAGCCAAGGGGTTACTAGCATGGATACGCAGTATTTT
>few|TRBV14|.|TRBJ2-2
CASSWQPNTGELFF
TGTGCCAGCAGTTGGCAGCCGAACACCGGGGAGCTGTTTTTT
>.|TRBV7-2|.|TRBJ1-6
CASSLIAGGSPLHF
TGTGCCAGCAGCTTAATCGCCGGGGGTTCACCCCTCCACTTT
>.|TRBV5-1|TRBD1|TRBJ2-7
CASSLAAGGTYEQYF
TGCGCCAGCAGCTTGGCGGCAGGGGGTACCTACGAGCAGTACTTC
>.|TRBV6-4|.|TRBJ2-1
CASRQSGRKNPYNEQFF
TGTGCCAGCAGACAATCCGGGAGAAAAAATCCTTACAATGAGCAGTTCTTC
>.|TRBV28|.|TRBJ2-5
CASSHTFSSETQYF
TGTGCCAGCAGCCATACATTTTCGTCGGAGACCCAGTACTTC
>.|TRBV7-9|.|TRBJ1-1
CASSLEANTEAFF
TGTGCCAGCAGCTTAGAGGCGAACACTGAAGCTTTCTTT
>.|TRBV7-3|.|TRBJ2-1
CASSLAPIGPGNEQFF
TGTGCCAGCAGCTTAGCCCCCATAGGCCCGGGCAATGAGCAGTTCTTC
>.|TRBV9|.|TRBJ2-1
CASSVYRGAHNEQFF
TGTGCCAGCAGCGTCTACCGGGGTGCACACAATGAGCAGTTCTTC
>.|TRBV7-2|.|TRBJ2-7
CASSLGQFYEQYF
TGTGCCAGCAGCTTAGGACAGTTCTACGAGCAGTACTTC
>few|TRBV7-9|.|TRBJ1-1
CASSLGGDTEAFF
TGTGCCAGCAGCTTAGGGGGGGACACTGAAGCTTTCTTT
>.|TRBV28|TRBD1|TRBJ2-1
CASGGQGTSYNEQFF
TGTGCCAGCGGAGGACAGGGAACCTCCTACAATGAGCAGTTCTTC
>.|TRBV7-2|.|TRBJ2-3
CASGTSTDTQYF
TGTGCCAGCGGAACTAGCACAGATACGCAGTATTTT
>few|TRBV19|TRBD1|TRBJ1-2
CASSPPGQTRVGGYTF
TGTGCCAGTAGTCCGCCGGGACAGACCAGGGTTGGTGGCTACACCTTC
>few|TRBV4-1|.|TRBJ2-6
CASSQVPSSIGANVLTF
TGCGCCAGCAGCCAAGTGCCCTCGAGCATTGGGGCCAACGTCCTGACTTTC